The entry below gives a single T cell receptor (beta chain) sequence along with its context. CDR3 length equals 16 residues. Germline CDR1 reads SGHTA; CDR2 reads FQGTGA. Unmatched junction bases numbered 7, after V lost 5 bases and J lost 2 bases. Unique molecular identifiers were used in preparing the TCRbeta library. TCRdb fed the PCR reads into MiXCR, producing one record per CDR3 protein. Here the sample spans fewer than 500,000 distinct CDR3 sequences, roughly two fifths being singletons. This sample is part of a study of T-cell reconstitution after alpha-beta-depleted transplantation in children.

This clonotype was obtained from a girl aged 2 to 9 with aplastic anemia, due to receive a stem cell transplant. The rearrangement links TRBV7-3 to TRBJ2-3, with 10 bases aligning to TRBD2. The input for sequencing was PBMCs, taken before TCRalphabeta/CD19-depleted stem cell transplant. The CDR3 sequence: CASSLGLAEHTDTQYF. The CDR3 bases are TGTGCCAGCAGCCTAGGACTAGCGGAGCACACAGATACGCAGTATTTT.